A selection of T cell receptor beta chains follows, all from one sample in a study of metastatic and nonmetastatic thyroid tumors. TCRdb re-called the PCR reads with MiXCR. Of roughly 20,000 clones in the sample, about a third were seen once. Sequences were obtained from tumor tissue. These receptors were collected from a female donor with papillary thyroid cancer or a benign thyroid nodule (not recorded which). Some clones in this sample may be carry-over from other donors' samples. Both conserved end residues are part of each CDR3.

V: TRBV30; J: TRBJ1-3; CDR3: CAWRRTGTGNTIYF
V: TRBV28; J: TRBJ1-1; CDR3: CASSPSSRRTEAFF
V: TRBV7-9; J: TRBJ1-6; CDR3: CASSLGRYNSPLHF
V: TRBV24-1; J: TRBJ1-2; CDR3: CATSDPGYGYTF
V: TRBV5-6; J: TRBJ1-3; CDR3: CASTGGFRNTIYF
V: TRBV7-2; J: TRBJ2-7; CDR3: CASSLAGASREQYF
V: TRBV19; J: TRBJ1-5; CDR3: CASSYGGHLNQPQHF
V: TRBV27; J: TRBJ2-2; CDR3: CASSGGGLAGVTGELFF
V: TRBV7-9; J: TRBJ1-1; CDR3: CASSLRGDTEAFF
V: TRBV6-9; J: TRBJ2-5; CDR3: CASSLVEETQYF
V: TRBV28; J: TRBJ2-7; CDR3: CASSLGGLLQHYEQYF
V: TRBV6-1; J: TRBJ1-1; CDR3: CASRSYQNTEAFF